The rows below give T cell receptor beta chains drawn from one sample of a study of Ad26.COV2.S vaccination and SARS-CoV-2 variants. Profiled with immunoSEQ multiplex PCR; TCRdb holds only in-frame clones, not every one. There are some 340,000 clones in the sample; just over 85% occur only once, and around 1.9% lies in the top ten. The source was peripheral blood, collected in a trial of Ad26.COV2.S vaccine versus placebo. The source of these receptors is a person between 18 and 65 years old who received the Ad26.COV2.S COVID-19 vaccine or a placebo. Each CDR3 is given with its conserved first and last residue. Fields, in order: D gene, J gene, clone size, V gene, CDR3 protein, CDR3 DNA. D genes are given only for firm matches. Some rows mark clone size as missing; the rest say once, few, many or name a class of expanded clone.

>NA|TRBJ2-5|NA|TRBV2
CAGTVARDETQYF
TGTGCCGGAACGGTGGCTAGAGACGAGACCCAGTACTTC
>TRBD1|TRBJ1-2|NA|TRBV7-2
CASSYRTGAPAYTF
TGTGCCAGCAGCTATCGGACAGGCGCCCCAGCCTACACCTTC
>NA|TRBJ2-7|NA|TRBV2
CASREDTYEQYF
TGTGCCAGCAGGGAAGATACCTACGAGCAGTACTTC
>TRBD1|TRBJ2-7|NA|TRBV2
CASSDGQAYEQYF
TGTGCCAGCAGTGATGGACAGGCCTACGAGCAGTACTTC
>TRBD1|TRBJ1-6|NA|TRBV6-6
CASNLGQAGNSPLHF
TGTGCCAGCAACCTAGGACAGGCGGGGAATTCACCCCTCCACTTT
>NA|TRBJ1-5|NA|TRBV6-2/TRBV6-3
CASSYERLNHQPQHF
TGTGCCAGCAGTTACGAAAGGTTGAATCATCAGCCCCAGCATTTT
>TRBD1|TRBJ1-2|NA|TRBV7-2
CASSRNTGTGISLWGYTF
TGTGCCAGCAGTCGCAACACAGGGACAGGGATCTCTCTCTGGGGCTACACCTTC
>NA|TRBJ2-5|NA|TRBV19
CASSTRASETQYF
TGTGCCAGTAGTACCAGGGCTTCTGAGACCCAGTACTTC
>NA|TRBJ2-3|NA|TRBV19
CASSEGGGTDTQYF
TGTGCCAGTAGTGAGGGCGGGGGCACAGATACGCAGTATTTT
>NA|TRBJ1-1|NA|TRBV21-1
CAWFRGTIWPEAFF
TGTGCCTGGTTCAGGGGAACCATCTGGCCTGAAGCTTTCTTT
>NA|TRBJ1-3|NA|TRBV2
CASSEARTPGNTIYF
TGTGCCAGCAGTGAGGCGCGCACTCCTGGAAACACCATATATTTT
>NA|TRBJ1-3|NA|TRBV5-1
CASSPRDRDLSGNTIYF
TGCGCCAGCAGCCCCCGGGACCGAGATTTATCTGGAAACACCATATATTTT
>NA|TRBJ1-2|NA|TRBV28
CASRPTTGRTRYGYTF
TGTGCCAGCAGGCCTACCACAGGGAGGACGCGATATGGCTACACCTTC
>NA|TRBJ2-7|NA|TRBV11-2
CASSFGQTTYEQYF
TGTGCCAGCAGCTTCGGACAGACTACCTACGAGCAGTACTTC
>TRBD1|TRBJ1-2|few|TRBV6-2/TRBV6-3
CASSARDRLLRYGYTF
TGTGCCAGCAGTGCAAGGGACAGGCTTTTGAGATATGGCTACACCTTC
>TRBD2|TRBJ2-3|NA|TRBV19
CASSGLAGPRLGTDTQYF
TGTGCCAGTAGTGGACTAGCGGGGCCTCGGCTGGGCACAGATACGCAGTATTTT
>NA|TRBJ1-2|NA|TRBV30
CAWSKGTAGGYTF
TGTGCCTGGAGCAAGGGGACGGCCGGCGGCTACACCTTC
>NA|TRBJ2-7|few|TRBV3-1/TRBV3-2
CASSQAIGYSEQYF
TGTGCCAGCAGCCAAGCGATAGGGTACTCCGAGCAGTACTTC
>NA|TRBJ1-2|NA|TRBV30
CAWRTGGESRGYTF
TGTGCCTGGAGAACTGGAGGGGAGAGTCGTGGCTACACCTTC
>NA|TRBJ1-2|NA|TRBV7-9
CASSLAGGRGYTF
TGTGCCAGCAGCTTAGCGGGGGGCCGGGGCTACACCTTC
>NA|TRBJ2-7|few|TRBV29-1
CSVTDRTSSYEQYF
TGCAGCGTCACGGACAGAACCAGCTCCTACGAGCAGTACTTC
>NA|TRBJ2-2|NA|TRBV7-2
CASSLQAVANTGELFF
TGTGCCAGCAGCTTACAAGCAGTTGCGAACACCGGGGAGCTGTTTTTT
>NA|TRBJ1-3|NA|TRBV30
CAWSVWGSFSGNTIYF
TGTGCCTGGAGTGTCTGGGGGAGCTTCTCTGGAAACACCATATATTTT
>TRBD1|TRBJ1-2|NA|TRBV6-2/TRBV6-3
CASSPDRGIGFGYTF
TGTGCCAGCAGTCCGGACAGGGGGATCGGGTTTGGCTACACCTTC
>NA|TRBJ1-5|NA|TRBV6-1
CASSEAPGAGQPQHF
TGTGCCAGCAGTGAAGCGCCCGGGGCCGGTCAGCCCCAGCATTTT
>TRBD1|TRBJ2-5|NA|TRBV5-1
CASSSGQGASETQYF
TGCGCCAGCAGCAGCGGACAGGGGGCATCAGAGACCCAGTACTTC
>NA|TRBJ1-2|NA|TRBV6-5
CASSSSKSAQGYTF
TGTGCCAGCAGTTCGTCCAAATCGGCCCAGGGCTACACCTTC
>NA|TRBJ1-2|NA|TRBV10-3
CAIRSGPSGTGYTF
TGTGCCATCCGGTCTGGCCCGTCGGGGACTGGCTACACCTTC
>NA|TRBJ2-3|NA|TRBV7-6
CASSFIGTGTDTQYF
TGTGCCAGCAGCTTCATAGGTACCGGCACAGATACGCAGTATTTT
>TRBD1|TRBJ1-1|NA|TRBV5-1
CASSPPTGGITEAFF
TGCGCCAGCAGCCCTCCGACAGGGGGCATCACTGAAGCTTTCTTT
>TRBD1|TRBJ2-1|NA|TRBV29-1
CSVRTGAYNEQFF
TGCAGCGTCAGGACAGGGGCCTACAATGAGCAGTTCTTC
>NA|TRBJ2-3|NA|TRBV18
CASSPRQWAGREFTDTQYF
TGTGCCAGCTCACCACGCCAATGGGCAGGTCGGGAGTTCACAGATACGCAGTATTTT
>NA|TRBJ2-2|NA|TRBV20-1
CSASVTNTGELFF
TGCAGTGCTAGTGTGACGAACACCGGGGAGCTGTTTTTT
>NA|TRBJ2-3|few|TRBV10-3
CAIRTTADTQYF
TGTGCCATCAGAACTACAGCAGATACGCAGTATTTT
>NA|TRBJ1-1|NA|TRBV7-9
CASSLKGENTEAFF
TGTGCCAGCAGCTTAAAAGGGGAGAACACTGAAGCTTTCTTT
>NA|TRBJ1-6|NA|TRBV6-5
CASSLGPGPLHF
TGTGCCAGCAGCCTAGGACCCGGACCCCTCCACTTT
>NA|TRBJ1-2|NA|TRBV19
CASSPHRFYHPRGYGYTF
TGTGCCAGTAGTCCCCACAGGTTTTACCATCCTCGGGGCTATGGCTACACCTTC
>NA|TRBJ2-5|NA|TRBV2
CASSGGLAAQETQYF
TGTGCCAGCAGTGGGGGGCTAGCGGCCCAAGAGACCCAGTACTTC
>NA|TRBJ2-6|NA|TRBV6-5
CASSYITGVGANVLTF
TGTGCCAGCAGTTACATCACGGGGGTCGGGGCCAACGTCCTGACTTTC
>NA|TRBJ1-3|NA|TRBV18
CASSPPPGTGNTIYF
TGTGCCAGCTCACCCCCCCCGGGGACTGGAAACACCATATATTTT
>TRBD1|TRBJ2-7|NA|TRBV5-4
CASSWDRYTSEQYF
TGTGCCAGCAGCTGGGACAGATACACATCCGAGCAGTACTTC
>NA|TRBJ1-3|NA|TRBV7-2
CASSLGPTEIGNTIYF
TGTGCCAGCAGCTTAGGACCGACAGAGATTGGAAACACCATATATTTT
>NA|TRBJ2-5|NA|TRBV30
CACNQGIRETQYF
TGTGCCTGTAACCAGGGTATTCGGGAGACCCAGTACTTC
>NA|TRBJ1-2|NA|TRBV19
CASSILQGPYGYTF
TGTGCCAGTAGTATACTACAGGGCCCCTATGGCTACACCTTC
>TRBD1|TRBJ2-7|few|TRBV2
CASRDSPPYEQYF
TGTGCCAGCCGGGACAGCCCCCCCTACGAGCAGTACTTC
>TRBD1|TRBJ2-7|NA|TRBV6-5
CASSRRQGWSEQYF
TGTGCCAGCAGTCGCCGACAGGGGTGGAGCGAGCAGTACTTC
>NA|TRBJ1-5|NA|TRBV5-5
CASSLGNRGQPQHF
TGTGCCAGCAGCTTGGGAAATCGAGGGCAGCCCCAGCATTTT
>NA|TRBJ2-7|NA|TRBV13
CASSPTRSVRQLGYEQYF
TGTGCCAGCAGCCCCACCCGGTCGGTACGGCAACTTGGATACGAGCAGTACTTC
>NA|TRBJ2-7|NA|TRBV30
CAWSVLGSWEQYF
TGTGCCTGGAGTGTACTGGGGTCGTGGGAGCAGTACTTC